These 29 T cell receptor beta chains came from one sample sequenced in a study of T cells in Graves' hyperthyroidism and ophthalmopathy. RNA transcripts served as the template for amplifying TCR beta CDR3 regions. First-round RT-PCR with HTBI primers amplified the TCR CDR3 region. TCRdb redid the calling of the multiplex PCR reads with MiXCR, one entry per CDR3 protein. The sample yields 250,000 or so distinct CDR3 sequences, 16% seen once. Material for sequencing was blood. All receptors derive from a woman aged 18-35 years with Graves' ophthalmopathy.

There are many counts of this clonotype. V and J are TRBV18 and TRBJ1-2; D not certain. The CDR3 covers 15 residues. Trimming removed 2 bases from V and 6 bases from J, with 16 bases in between. Germline assignment: CDR1 KGHSH and CDR2 LQKENI. The CDR3, as DNA: TGTGCCAGCTCACCATTTATAGAGGGAAACCATGGCTACACCTTC. Its translation: CASSPFIEGNHGYTF.

This clonotype was seen at least ten times. The chain combines TRBV9 with TRBJ2-5; 14 bases fit TRBD2. This CDR3 is built from 18 residues. V lost 4 bases and J lost 4; bases outside the gene matches: 12. Germline loops: CDR1 SGDLS, CDR2 YYNGEE. The CDR3 DNA follows: TGTGCCAGCAGCCTGGGACTAGCGGGAGTCGTTGGGGGAGAGACCCAGTACTTC. Translating it yields CASSLGLAGVVGGETQYF.

Comment on this clonotype: A read error may explain this, as a much larger clone is one base away. The chain couples TRBV18 to TRBJ1-2; D unresolved. Germline assignment: CDR1 KGHSH and CDR2 LQKENI. The CDR3 spans 14 residues. V was cut by 5 bases and J by 2 bases, with 12 bases left in between. CDR3 loop: CASSSQSGNYGYTF. CDR3 in DNA: TGTGCCAGCTCATCCCAGAGTGGGAACTATGGCTACACCTTC.

This clonotype has at least ten counts. This sequence joins TRBV10-1 and TRBJ2-2; D is uncertain. There are 13 residues in the CDR3. The ends were cut back, 1 base at V and 4 bases at J, with 4 bases in the middle. The germline V gene encodes CDR1 WNHNN and CDR2 SYGVQD (reference sequence). The CDR3 region is CASSEFFTGELFF. The DNA of the CDR3 is TGCGCCAGCAGTGAGTTCTTCACCGGGGAGCTGTTTTTT.

This clonotype was counted ten times or more. The chain joins TRBV20-1 to TRBJ2-5; 9 bases match TRBD2. V dropped 0 bases and J dropped 5; count of bases not matched to a gene: 13. This CDR3 contains 17 residues. Germline V CDR1 and CDR2: DFQATT, SNEGSKA (reference sequence). This chain's CDR3 is CSARDLTSGLGEETQYF. The DNA for the CDR3 is TGCAGTGCTAGAGATCTAACTAGCGGGCTAGGGGAGGAGACCCAGTACTTC.

The CDR3 coding sequence is TGTGCCAGCAGCTTAGAGGTCACCCGTGGCACTGAAGCTTTCTTT. As protein: CASSLEVTRGTEAFF. This chain links TRBV11-2 with TRBJ1-1; D unresolved. The V gene's germline CDR1 is SGHAT and CDR2 FQNNGV. CDR3 length: 15 amino acids. V dropped 0 bases and J dropped 4 bases, with 12 bases sitting between them.

This clonotype has ten or more counts. The J gene is TRBJ2-7, the V gene TRBV7-2; TRBD1 matches at 8 bases. The CDR3 has 16 amino acids. Trimming at V came to 1 base and at J to 5 bases, leaving 10 bases not matched to a gene. Germline-derived CDR1 and CDR2 are SGHTA and FQGNSA. The CDR3 sequence: CASSLVAARGRNEQYF. In DNA form, the CDR3 reads TGTGCCAGCAGCTTAGTAGCGGCCAGGGGGCGAAACGAGCAGTACTTC.

V is TRBV19 and J is TRBJ1-1, with a tentative D call TRBD1 (5 bases). V lost 7 bases and J 1 base, leaving 28 bases between the germline ends. Germline CDR1 and CDR2: LNHDA and SQIVND (reference sequence). The CDR3 covers 19 residues. In DNA, the CDR3 is TGTGCCAGTAAAGAATCGTTCAGCCTCGGACAACGGAAGAACACTGAAGCTTTCTTT. Protein: CASKESFSLGQRKNTEAFF. The full variable domain, its missing parts supplied by reference TRBV19 and TRBJ1-1, is DGGITQSPKYLFRKEGQNVTLSCEQNLNHDAMYWYRQDPGQGLRLIYYSQIVNDFQKGDIAEGYSVSREKKESFPLTVTSAQKNPTAFYLCASKESFSLGQRKNTEAFFGQGTRLTVV.

Ten or more counts support this clonotype. The DNA is omitted, as the CDR3 cannot be located on it reliably, and the CDR3 follows TCRdb's listing. The J gene is TRBJ1-5, the V gene TRBV4-1. Including both end residues, the CDR3 is 16 amino acids long. Germline values: CDR1 MGHRA, CDR2 YSYEKL. The CDR3 protein is CASSPFGNGPGGPQHF.

This clonotype was detected many times. The V call is TRBV2, the J call TRBJ2-3; TRBD2 agrees at 9 bases. Germline lookup yields CDR1 SNHLY and CDR2 FYNNEI. The CDR3 loop spans 16 amino acids. Trimming removed 3 bases from V and 1 base from J; junction bases left unmatched: 5. The CDR3 is CASSESWTSGTDTQYF. CDR3 DNA sequence: TGTGCCAGCAGTGAGAGTTGGACTAGCGGCACAGATACGCAGTATTTT. Complete variable domain (other parts from reference TRBV2 and TRBJ2-3): EPEVTQTPSHQVTQMGQEVILRCVPISNHLYFYWYRQILGQKVEFLVSFYNNEISEKSEIFDDQFSVERPDGSNFTLKIRSTKLEDSAMYFCASSESWTSGTDTQYFGPGTRLTVL.

The chain is built from TRBV24-1 and TRBJ1-3; D not certain. The CDR3 runs 16 residues. Germline V CDR1 and CDR2: KGHDR, SFDVKD. Trimming left V 0 bases short and J 8 bases short, with 16 bases between. CDR3 loop: CATSDLHPGWADTIYF. The CDR3, as DNA: TGTGCCACCAGTGATTTGCATCCGGGTTGGGCGGACACCATATATTTT.

Ten or more counts support this clonotype. This chain uses TRBV9 with TRBJ1-3, with D maybe TRBD1 (5 bases). The germline V gene encodes CDR1 SGDLS and CDR2 YYNGEE. CDR3 length: 16 amino acids. V was shortened by 0 bases and J by 4 bases, with 14 bases between the two germline ends. This chain's CDR3 is CASSVAIGATGNTIYF. CDR3 nucleotide sequence: TGTGCCAGCAGCGTAGCTATTGGGGCAACCGGAAACACCATATATTTT.

Details on this clonotype: This could be a read error, since a much larger clone is one nucleotide away. The chain combines TRBV7-2 with TRBJ1-1; D call uncertain. The CDR3 contains 13 residues. V was pared by 5 bases and J by 4 bases, with 11 bases between. Germline V gene data show CDR1 as SGHTA and CDR2 as FQGNSA. The CDR3 region has the DNA TGTGCCAGCAGCCCCAGCAGCGGCACTGAAGCTTTCTTT. Protein: CASSPSSGTEAFF.

This clonotype was seen at least ten times. This chain joins TRBV11-2 and TRBJ1-2, with TRBD1 identical over 7 bases. Per the germline V gene, CDR1 is SGHAT and CDR2 is FQNNGV. Trimming at V came to 5 bases and at J to 3 bases, leaving 6 bases not matched to a gene. The CDR3 spans 14 residues. In nucleotides, the CDR3 is TGTGCCAGCAGCGTGACAGGGTCAGACTATGGCTACACCTTC. This sequence encodes CASSVTGSDYGYTF.

The table lists this clonotype with many counts. The rearrangement links TRBV27 to TRBJ2-1; D not certain. Germline CDR1 and CDR2: MNHEY and SMNVEV (reference sequence). V lost 5 bases, J lost 0 bases, and 11 bases lay in between. This CDR3 region has 15 residues. This CDR3 is CASSPQKSSYNEQFF. The CDR3, as DNA: TGTGCCAGCAGTCCCCAGAAGAGCTCCTACAATGAGCAGTTCTTC.

This chain links TRBV29-1 with TRBJ2-7; TRBD2 matches 15 bases. Unmatched junction bases numbered 12, after V lost 6 bases and J lost 3 bases. CDR3 length: 17 amino acids. Germline V gene sequence: CDR1 SQVTM, CDR2 ANQGSEA. The CDR3 sequence: CSVSYPGTSGGFYEQYF. The DNA for the CDR3 is TGCAGCGTCTCCTACCCCGGGACTAGCGGGGGGTTCTACGAGCAGTACTTC.

The V and J genes are TRBV6-5 and TRBJ2-7; D gene uncertain. The CDR3 contains 14 residues. V dropped 2 bases and J dropped 1 base, with 9 bases sitting between them. Germline CDR1 and CDR2: MNHEY and SVGAGI. CDR3 sequence reads: CASSYAERSYEQYF. For the CDR3, the DNA is TGTGCCAGCAGTTACGCAGAGAGGTCCTACGAGCAGTACTTC.

This clonotype was seen at least ten times. The CDR3 is CASSQTGAVYSNQPQHF. The CDR3 nucleotides are TGTGCCAGTAGTCAAACAGGGGCCGTATATAGCAATCAGCCCCAGCATTTT. The chain recombines TRBV19 with TRBJ1-5; 7 nucleotides line up with TRBD1. Germline V gene data show CDR1 as LNHDA and CDR2 as SQIVND (reference sequence). V was pared by 5 bases and J by 0 bases, with 10 bases of the junction left unmatched. CDR3 length: 17 residues.

In this sample, this clonotype turned up many times. The genes are TRBV7-2 and TRBJ2-7; 12 bases agree with TRBD2. V dropped 4 bases and J dropped 0; count of bases not matched to a gene: 13. The CDR3 consists of 19 residues. Looked up from germline, CDR1 is SGHTA and CDR2 is FQGNSA. The CDR3 DNA follows: TGTGCCAGCAGCTCTAGACTACCTCTAGCGGGAGGGAGCTCCTACGAGCAGTACTTC. This codes for CASSSRLPLAGGSSYEQYF.

This clonotype was picked up many times. V and J are TRBV7-9 and TRBJ2-6, with 7 bases fitting TRBD2. Germline-derived CDR1 and CDR2 are SEHNR and FQNEAQ (reference sequence). The length of the CDR3 is 16 residues. V gave up 3 bases and J gave up 0 bases; unmatched junction bases: 2. The CDR3 coding sequence is TGTGCCAGCAGCTTCGGGGGGTTCTCTGGGGCCAACGTCCTGACTTTC. Amino acids: CASSFGGFSGANVLTF. Full variable domain (outside the CDR3, taken from reference TRBV7-9 and TRBJ2-6): DTGVSQNPRHKITKRGQNVTFRCDPISEHNRLYWYRQTLGQGPEFLTYFQNEAQLEKSRLLSDRFSAERPKGSFSTLEIQRTEQGDSAMYLCASSFGGFSGANVLTFGAGSRLTVL.

The chain carries TRBV18 and TRBJ2-5; D gene uncertain. Trimming cost V 2 bases and J 5 bases, with 15 bases left between them. Looked up from germline, CDR1 is KGHSH and CDR2 is LQKENI. The CDR3 spans 15 residues. CDR3 coding DNA: TGTGCCAGCTCACCAACAGAATACCCTGTGGAGACCCAGTACTTC. This gives the protein CASSPTEYPVETQYF.

In its sample, this clonotype was seen many times. This chain uses TRBV29-1 with TRBJ2-5; the D gene is possibly TRBD2 (7 bases). The CDR3 is 14 amino acids. With 5 bases removed from V and 2 bases from J, the gap between germline ends came to 15 bases. The germline V gene has CDR1 SQVTM and CDR2 ANQGSEA. CDR3 sequence: CSVFRGRGQETQYF. In DNA, the CDR3 is TGCAGCGTTTTTAGGGGGAGGGGGCAAGAGACCCAGTACTTC.

This clonotype was recorded many times. This chain joins TRBV20-1 and TRBJ1-1; 11 bases agree with TRBD1. The germline V gene encodes CDR1 DFQATT and CDR2 SNEGSKA (reference sequence). The CDR3 loop spans 16 amino acids. The ends lost 1 base at V and 2 bases at J; junction bases unmatched: 6. DNA of the CDR3: TGCAGTGCTAGAGGCGGGACAGGGGGAATTAACACTGAAGCTTTCTTT. This encodes CSARGGTGGINTEAFF.

About this clonotype: A single base separates this from a much larger clone, so it may be a read error. The rearrangement joins TRBV19 to TRBJ2-1, with 9 bases that match TRBD1. The CDR3 is made up of 14 amino acids. CDR1 is LNHDA and CDR2 is SQIVND in the germline V gene (reference sequence). The CDR3 spells CASWDRASCNEQFF. The CDR3 coding sequence is TGTGCCAGCTGGGACAGGGCCTCCTGCAATGAGCAGTTCTTC.

Many counts were recorded for this clonotype. The chain carries TRBV28 and TRBJ2-3; weak D call: TRBD2 (5 bases). The ends were cut back, 3 bases at V and 6 bases at J, with 16 bases in the middle. Germline V gene lookup returns CDR1 MDHEN and CDR2 SYDVKM. The length of the CDR3 is 15 residues. For the CDR3, the DNA is TGTGCCAGCAGTTTTCGGGCGGGTTGGGGTGATACGCAGTATTTT. It codes for CASSFRAGWGDTQYF.

This clonotype showed up many times. This chain uses TRBV20-1 with TRBJ1-6; D remains ambiguous. The V and J ends lost 3 bases and 5 bases respectively, with 14 bases between them. The germline V gene encodes CDR1 DFQATT and CDR2 SNEGSKA (reference sequence). The CDR3 totals 15 residues. The CDR3, as DNA: TGCAGTGCTAGTAGGACGGAAAGTAATAATTCACCCCTCCACTTT. Protein product: CSASRTESNNSPLHF.

This clonotype was counted ten times or more. This chain joins TRBV3-1 and TRBJ2-3, with a weak D call TRBD2 (6 bases). Germline values: CDR1 LGHDT, CDR2 YNNKEL (reference sequence). Trimming took off 3 bases at V and 8 bases at J, with 12 bases between the two ends. The CDR3 spans 13 residues. CDR3 sequence reads: CASSQNMGGTQYF. The DNA of the CDR3 is TGTGCCAGCAGCCAGAATATGGGGGGTACGCAGTATTTT.

This clonotype was seen at least ten times. This sequence joins TRBV6-6 and TRBJ1-3, with D tentatively TRBD1 (5 bases). The CDR3 spans 15 residues. Looked up from germline, CDR1 is MNHNY and CDR2 is SVGAGI (reference sequence). Trimming left V 0 bases short and J 1 base short, with 7 bases between. CDR3 bases: TGTGCCAGCAGTTACTCGGACATTTCTGGAAACACCATATATTTT. This gives the protein CASSYSDISGNTIYF.

This clonotype was counted at least ten times. The chain couples TRBV5-6 to TRBJ2-2, with D perhaps TRBD2 (7 bases). Germline V CDR1 and CDR2: SGHDT, YYEEEE. V gave up 3 bases and J gave up 5 bases, with 17 bases separating them. The CDR3 has 16 residues. The CDR3 here is CASSSYGGPRTGELFF. DNA for the CDR3: TGTGCCAGCAGCTCTTACGGGGGGCCTAGAACCGGGGAGCTGTTTTTT.